Listed here are 8 T cell receptor beta chains from one sample, sequenced in a study of blood T cell repertoires in COVID-19. Assay used: immunoSEQ multiplex PCR; TCRdb lists only in-frame clones, some missing. The table records 120,000 to 150,000 clones, about 87% of them present only once. Sequencing was done on a sample of peripheral blood. The receptors were gathered from a woman in her forties or fifties with acute or convalescent COVID-19.

The chain links TRBV18 to TRBJ1-5, with TRBD1 matching 8 bases. This CDR3 is built from 17 residues. The V segment lost 4 bases and the J segment 6 bases; nucleotides outside the gene matches: 14. The germline V gene has CDR1 KGHSH and CDR2 LQKENI. This CDR3 reads CASSRAFSRGRGQPQHF. The CDR3 DNA sequence: TGTGCCAGCTCACGAGCTTTTTCCAGGGGGCGCGGTCAGCCCCAGCATTTT.

The chain links TRBV19 to TRBJ2-2; the D gene is possibly TRBD2 (5 bases). This CDR3 has 14 residues. CDR1 and CDR2 from the germline V gene are LNHDA and SQIVND (reference sequence). The ends were cut back, 7 bases at V and 0 bases at J, with 9 bases in the middle. The CDR3 nucleotides read TGTGCCAGTAATCGGGGATCGAACACCGGGGAGCTGTTTTTT. Residues: CASNRGSNTGELFF.

V gene TRBV3-1 (or the pseudogene TRBV3-2) combines with J gene TRBJ2-7; no clear D gene. Per the germline V gene, CDR1 is LGHDT and CDR2 is YNNKEL (reference sequence). Trimming cost V 3 bases and J 5 bases, with 17 bases left between them. CDR3 size: 15 residues. CDR3 coding DNA: TGTGCCAGCAGCCACGCGACAAGTATTGTCCACGAGCAGTACTTC. Amino acid sequence: CASSHATSIVHEQYF.

The V gene is TRBV7-7, the J gene TRBJ2-1; TRBD2 matches at 10 bases. Unmatched junction bases numbered 7, after V lost 2 bases and J lost 6 bases. CDR1 is SSHAT and CDR2 is FNYEAQ in the germline V gene (reference sequence). This CDR3 comprises 16 residues. CDR3 DNA: TGTGCCAGCAGCTTAAATCCCAGCGGGAGGGCCAATGAGCAGTTCTTC. This gives the protein CASSLNPSGRANEQFF.

This clone was found a few times. This rearrangement joins TRBV5-1 to TRBJ1-5; 8 bases are shared with TRBD1. CDR3 length equals 15 residues. J lost 3 bases, V lost 1 base, and 3 bases had no gene match. CDR1 and CDR2 from the germline V gene are SGHRS and YFSETQ. CDR3 sequence reads: CASSLMGQANQPQHF. In DNA, the CDR3 is TGCGCCAGCAGCTTGATGGGACAGGCCAATCAGCCCCAGCATTTT.

The CDR3 sequence is CASSGPAGDYNEQFF. CDR3 nucleotides: TGTGCCAGCAGTGGGCCAGCGGGGGACTACAATGAGCAGTTCTTC. The rearrangement uses TRBV6-2 or TRBV6-3 and TRBJ2-1; TRBD2 aligns across 8 bases. Per germline, CDR1 MNHEY and CDR2 SVGEGT. This CDR3 has 15 residues. With V trimmed by 5 bases and J by 3 bases, 6 bases remained unmatched.

The chain has TRBV9 and TRBJ2-1; D call uncertain. This CDR3 region has 13 residues. Germline loops: CDR1 SGDLS, CDR2 YYNGEE. V lost 0 bases to trimming and J lost 8 bases, with 9 bases between them. CDR3 DNA sequence: TGTGCCAGCAGCGTAGGGCTAGTCCATGAGCAGTTCTTC. Its protein is CASSVGLVHEQFF.

This clone was seen a few times. The genes are TRBV5-6 and TRBJ2-3, with 12 bases matching TRBD1. The CDR3 is 17 residues long. The germline V gene encodes CDR1 SGHDT and CDR2 YYEEEE. V lost 1 base, J lost 3 bases, and 6 bases stayed unmatched. CDR3 DNA sequence: TGTGCCAGCAGCTTGTATGGGACAGGGGGCGCGACAGATACGCAGTATTTT. Protein sequence: CASSLYGTGGATDTQYF.